The 20 T cell receptor beta chains below all came from one sample that was sequenced in a study of technical replicates of blood from several donors. Measured with immunoSEQ multiplex PCR; TCRdb has only the in-frame clones, and not every one. The data hold over 75,000 clones, with around 97% observed a single time. The source material was T cells isolated from PBMCs. The origin of the receptors is a human donor in good health.

The J gene is TRBJ2-7, the V gene TRBV19, with TRBD1 matching 7 bases. Germline loops: CDR1 LNHDA, CDR2 SQIVND (reference sequence). V lost 8 bases and J lost 0; bases outside the gene matches: 4. CDR3 length: 13 amino acids. The CDR3 region has the DNA TGTGCCAGTGCGAGGGACAGCTCCTACGAGCAGTACTTC. Amino acid sequence: CASARDSSYEQYF.

The chain recombines TRBV7-9 with TRBJ2-2; no definite D call. The CDR3 has 13 amino acids. Germline assignment: CDR1 SEHNR and CDR2 FQNEAQ (reference sequence). Trimming left V 5 bases short and J 6 bases short, with 10 bases between. CDR3 sequence (DNA): TGTGCCAGCAGCCCAGTGGTGGCCGGGGAGCTGTTTTTT. The encoded protein is CASSPVVAGELFF.

This rearrangement joins TRBV6-6 to TRBJ1-1, with 12 bases lining up with TRBD1. CDR3 size: 16 residues. Unmatched junction bases numbered 5, after V lost 6 bases and J lost 0 bases. Germline-derived CDR1 and CDR2 are MNHNY and SVGAGI (reference sequence). CDR3 sequence (DNA): TGTGCCAGCAGAGGGACAGGGGGCCTTCTGAACACTGAAGCTTTCTTT. This codes for CASRGTGGLLNTEAFF.

V gene TRBV5-4 combines with J gene TRBJ1-2; unclear D gene. V was shortened by 4 bases and J by 1 base, with 11 bases between the two germline ends. This CDR3 is built from 14 residues. Germline-derived CDR1 and CDR2 are SGHNT and YYREEE (reference sequence). In DNA, the CDR3 is TGTGCCAGCAGCCTAGCGGTAATTAACTATGGCTACACCTTC. Protein product: CASSLAVINYGYTF.

V is TRBV19 and J is TRBJ1-1; D is perhaps TRBD1 (5 bases). Germline V gene data show CDR1 as LNHDA and CDR2 as SQIVND (reference sequence). The ends were cut back, 5 bases at V and 4 bases at J, with 14 bases in the middle. The CDR3 contains 14 residues. CDR3 DNA sequence: TGTGCCAGTAGTTTGCGGGGGGTAGGCACTGAAGCTTTCTTT. The encoded protein is CASSLRGVGTEAFF.

This chain uses TRBV28 with TRBJ1-5, with D maybe TRBD1 (5 bases). Germline V gives CDR1 MDHEN, CDR2 SYDVKM. The CDR3 is 16 residues long. V was trimmed by 5 bases and J by 4 bases, leaving 18 bases between them. DNA of the CDR3: TGTGCCAGCAGTCCTCTCGGGGACGGAGGGAATCAGCCCCAGCATTTT. Its translation is CASSPLGDGGNQPQHF. Full variable domain (missing parts from reference TRBV28 and TRBJ1-5): DVKVTQSSRYLVKRTGEKVFLECVQDMDHENMFWYRQDPGLGLRLIYFSYDVKMKEKGDIPEGYSVSREKKERFSLILESASTNQTSMYLCASSPLGDGGNQPQHFGDGTRLSIL.

This clone came up a few times. The chain has TRBV6-5 and TRBJ2-7; 9 bases match TRBD2. This CDR3 contains 13 residues. Germline-derived CDR1 and CDR2 are MNHEY and SVGAGI. V lost 7 bases to trimming and J lost 3 bases; unmatched junction nucleotides: 4. The DNA for the CDR3 is TGTGCCAGCACGCCTAGCGGGGACTACGAGCAGTACTTC. Its translation is CASTPSGDYEQYF.

The J gene is TRBJ1-5, the V gene TRBV6-1; D ambiguous. The CDR3 runs 13 residues. CDR1 and CDR2 from the germline V gene are MNHNS and SASEGT. Trimming removed 6 bases from V and 4 bases from J, with 10 bases in between. The CDR3 coding sequence is TGTGCCAGCAGGCGTCGGGAGAATCAGCCCCAGCATTTT. This encodes CASRRRENQPQHF.

The chain has TRBV15 and TRBJ2-2; no reliable D call. Germline CDR1 is LNHNV and CDR2 is YYDKDF (reference sequence). This CDR3 has 18 amino acids. V lost 0 bases and J lost 0, with 14 bases in between. CDR3 DNA: TGTGCCACCAGCAGAGATATCAGTTTTCTTACGAACACCGGGGAGCTGTTTTTT. Its translation is CATSRDISFLTNTGELFF.

This clone was recorded a few times. The chain has TRBV9 and TRBJ1-2; 8 bases match TRBD1. From germline, CDR1 is SGDLS and CDR2 YYNGEE. The V segment lost 3 bases and the J segment 0 bases; nucleotides outside the gene matches: 4. This CDR3 has 15 residues. CDR3 nucleotide sequence: TGTGCCAGCAGCGAATCAGGGGGCCCTAACTATGGCTACACCTTC. This codes for CASSESGGPNYGYTF.

The chain joins TRBV5-1 to TRBJ1-1; D gene unclear. The CDR3 covers 13 residues. The V end lost 2 bases, the J end lost 7 bases, and 12 bases lay between the germline ends. CDR1 is SGHRS, CDR2 YFSETQ, per germline. CDR3 region: CASSFTDSFEAFF. The CDR3 region has the DNA TGCGCCAGCAGCTTCACAGATAGTTTTGAAGCTTTCTTT.

This chain joins TRBV20-1 and TRBJ1-1; D ambiguous. Trimming pared 0 bases from V and 12 bases from J, leaving 11 bases between. Germline V gene sequence: CDR1 DFQATT, CDR2 SNEGSKA (reference sequence). There are 11 residues in the CDR3. The CDR3 loop reads CSARDAGWSFF. The CDR3 DNA reads TGCAGTGCTAGAGATGCGGGCTGGTCTTTCTTT.

The chain recombines TRBV7-9 with TRBJ2-7, with TRBD1 matching over 9 bases. Trimming removed 5 bases from V and 1 base from J; junction bases left unmatched: 3. This CDR3 is 14 amino acids long. In germline, CDR1 is SEHNR, CDR2 FQNEAQ (reference sequence). The CDR3 bases are TGTGCCAGCAGCACCGGGACAGGGTCCTACGAGCAGTACTTC. Its translation: CASSTGTGSYEQYF.

This sequence joins TRBV9 and TRBJ2-7; D may be TRBD2 (6 bases). Germline V gives CDR1 SGDLS, CDR2 YYNGEE. This CDR3 has 14 residues. Trimming removed 4 bases at V and 1 base at J, with 12 bases between. CDR3 sequence: CASSPTGTSYEQYF. CDR3 bases: TGTGCCAGCAGCCCCACCGGGACTTCCTACGAGCAGTACTTC.

The chain couples TRBV30 to TRBJ2-7, with D maybe TRBD1 (5 bases). V shed 1 base and J shed 3 bases, with 13 bases lying between them. This CDR3 comprises 14 residues. Germline CDR1 is GTSNPN and CDR2 is SVGIG (reference sequence). CDR3 region: CAWSGDSFFYEQYF. The CDR3 coding sequence is TGTGCCTGGAGTGGTGACAGCTTTTTCTACGAGCAGTACTTC.

V is TRBV7-9 and J is TRBJ2-4, with D tentatively TRBD1 (6 bases). V gave up 1 base and J gave up 0 bases, with 10 bases separating them. This CDR3 spans 16 amino acids. Germline V CDR1 and CDR2: SEHNR, FQNEAQ (reference sequence). For the CDR3, the DNA is TGTGCCAGCAGCTTAGACAGGGCCGTAGCCAAAAACATTCAGTACTTC. As protein: CASSLDRAVAKNIQYF. The whole variable domain, filled in from reference TRBV7-9 and TRBJ2-4, reads DTGVSQNPRHKITKRGQNVTFRCDPISEHNRLYWYRQTLGQGPEFLTYFQNEAQLEKSRLLSDRFSAERPKGSFSTLEIQRTEQGDSAMYLCASSLDRAVAKNIQYFGAGTRLSVL.

The V call is TRBV11-2, the J call TRBJ2-2; 10 bases match TRBD2. Germline assignment: CDR1 SGHAT and CDR2 FQNNGV. CDR3 length: 16 amino acids. Germline trimming cut 4 bases from V and 6 bases from J; bases unmatched to any gene: 8. CDR3 amino acids: CASSSTSGNAAGELFF. CDR3 DNA: TGTGCCAGCAGCTCTACTAGCGGGAATGCGGCCGGGGAGCTGTTTTTT.

This CDR3 is CASSRGQLTYEQYF. As DNA, the CDR3 is TGTGCCAGCAGCCGGGGACAGCTGACCTACGAGCAGTACTTC. The chain links TRBV21-1 to TRBJ2-7; the listed D gene, TRBD1, was not tested against the DNA. TRBV21-1 is a pseudogene. This CDR3 comprises 14 residues.

This chain connects TRBV25-1 to TRBJ1-2; D gene ambiguous. The germline CDR1 and CDR2 sequences are MGHDK and SYGVNS. V shed 1 base and J shed 2 bases, with 11 bases lying between them. This CDR3 has 15 amino acids. This chain's CDR3 is CASSEFVGGNYGYTF. CDR3 DNA: TGTGCCAGCAGTGAATTTGTAGGAGGGAACTATGGCTACACCTTC.

The chain is built from TRBV2 and TRBJ2-1; tentative D call: TRBD1 (6 bases). Trimming stripped 4 bases from V and 14 bases from J, with 15 bases between. The CDR3 spans 12 residues. Germline CDR1 and CDR2: SNHLY and FYNNEI. In nucleotides, the CDR3 is TGTGCCAGCAGTGGGTTGGGGGCGACTAAGTTCTTC. This codes for CASSGLGATKFF.